The T cell receptor beta chain described here comes from a study of OX40 agonist ivuxolimab in advanced cancers. Whole-study context: An agonistic anti-OX40 (CD134) antibody, ivuxolimab, was used to treat the patients. Administration of intravenous ivuxolimab to patients occurred every 2 weeks at 0.01 to 10 mg/kg. Participants, approximately 81% male, averaged about 56 years of age, ranging from about 23 to 85.

V was cut by 7 bases and J by 2 bases, with 11 bases left in between. Germline V lookup: CDR1 MDHEN, CDR2 SYDVKM. This CDR3 is 13 amino acids long. Only in-frame clones appear in the TCRdb table, and some are missing; sequencing was by immunoSEQ multiplex PCR. The repertoire holds approximately 81,000 clones, with about 92% as singletons. The specimen comprised CD4+ or CD8+ T cells sorted from blood, sampled in a trial of the OX40 agonist ivuxolimab. The TCR was taken from an adult with an advanced solid tumor such as melanoma, head and neck, liver or kidney cancer. V usage is TRBV28 and J usage is TRBJ2-5, with D hard to call. As DNA, the CDR3 is TGTGCCAGCATTCCGGCCCATCAAGAGACCCAGTACTTC. Translating gives CASIPAHQETQYF.